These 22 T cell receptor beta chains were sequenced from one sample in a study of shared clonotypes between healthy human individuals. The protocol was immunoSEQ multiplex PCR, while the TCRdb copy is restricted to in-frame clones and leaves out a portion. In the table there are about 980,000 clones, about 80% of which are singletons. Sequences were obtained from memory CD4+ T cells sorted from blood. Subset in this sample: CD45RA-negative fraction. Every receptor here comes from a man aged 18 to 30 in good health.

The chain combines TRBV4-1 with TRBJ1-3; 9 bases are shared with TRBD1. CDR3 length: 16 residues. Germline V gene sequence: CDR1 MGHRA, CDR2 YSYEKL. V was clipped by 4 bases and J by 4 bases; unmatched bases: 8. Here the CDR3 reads CASSRVGQGPGNTIYF. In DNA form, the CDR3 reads TGCGCCAGCAGCCGAGTAGGACAGGGGCCAGGAAACACCATATATTTT.

The CDR3 here is CASSPRTGAGDEQYF. The DNA of the CDR3 is TGTGCCAGCTCACCCCGGACAGGGGCGGGCGACGAGCAGTACTTC. The genes are TRBV18 and TRBJ2-7, with 9 bases aligning to TRBD1. The CDR3 has 15 residues. Germline assignment: CDR1 KGHSH and CDR2 LQKENI. The V segment lost 3 bases and the J segment 5 bases; nucleotides outside the gene matches: 8.

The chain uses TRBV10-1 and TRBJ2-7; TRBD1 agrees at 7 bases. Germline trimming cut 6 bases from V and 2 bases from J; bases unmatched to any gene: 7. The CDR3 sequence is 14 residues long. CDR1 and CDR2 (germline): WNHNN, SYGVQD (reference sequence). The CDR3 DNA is TGCGCCAGCAGCTTAGGACAGGCCCCCTACGAGCAGTACTTC. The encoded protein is CASSLGQAPYEQYF.

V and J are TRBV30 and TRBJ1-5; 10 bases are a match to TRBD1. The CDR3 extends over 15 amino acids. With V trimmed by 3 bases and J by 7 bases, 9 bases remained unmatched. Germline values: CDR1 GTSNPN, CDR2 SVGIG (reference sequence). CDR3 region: CAWSVGQGVGQPQHF. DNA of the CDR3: TGTGCCTGGAGCGTAGGACAGGGGGTCGGACAGCCCCAGCATTTT.

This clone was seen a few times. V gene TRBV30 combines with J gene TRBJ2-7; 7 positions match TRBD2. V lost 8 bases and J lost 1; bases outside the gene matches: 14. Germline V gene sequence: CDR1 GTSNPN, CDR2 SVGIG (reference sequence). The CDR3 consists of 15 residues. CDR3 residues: CAQGRGMGGSYEQYF. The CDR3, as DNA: TGTGCCCAGGGTCGCGGGATGGGGGGGTCCTACGAGCAGTACTTC.

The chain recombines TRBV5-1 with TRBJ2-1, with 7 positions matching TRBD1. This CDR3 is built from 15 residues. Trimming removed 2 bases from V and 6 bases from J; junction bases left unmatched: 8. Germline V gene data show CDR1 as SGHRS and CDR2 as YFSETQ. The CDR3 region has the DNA TGCGCCAGCAGCTTAAGTACAGGGGTTGGCAATGAGCAGTTCTTC. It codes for CASSLSTGVGNEQFF.

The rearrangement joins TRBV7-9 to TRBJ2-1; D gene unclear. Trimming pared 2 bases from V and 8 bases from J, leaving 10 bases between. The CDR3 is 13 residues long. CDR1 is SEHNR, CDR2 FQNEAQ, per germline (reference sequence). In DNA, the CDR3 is TGTGCCAGCAGCTTACGGCGTGAGGATGAGCAGTTCTTC. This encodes CASSLRREDEQFF.

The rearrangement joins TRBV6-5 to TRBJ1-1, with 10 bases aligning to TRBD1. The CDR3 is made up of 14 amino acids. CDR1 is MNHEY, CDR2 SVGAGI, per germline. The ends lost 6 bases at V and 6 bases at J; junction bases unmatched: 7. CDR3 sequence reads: CASRGTGEVSEAFF. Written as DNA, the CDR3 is TGTGCCAGCAGGGGGACAGGGGAAGTCTCTGAAGCTTTCTTT.

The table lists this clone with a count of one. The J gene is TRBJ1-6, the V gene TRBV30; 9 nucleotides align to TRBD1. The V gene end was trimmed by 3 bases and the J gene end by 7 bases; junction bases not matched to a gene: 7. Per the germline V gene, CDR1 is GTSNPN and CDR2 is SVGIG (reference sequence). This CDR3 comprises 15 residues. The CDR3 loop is CAWREWDRDNSPLHF. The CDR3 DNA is TGTGCCTGGAGGGAGTGGGACAGGGACAATTCACCCCTCCACTTT. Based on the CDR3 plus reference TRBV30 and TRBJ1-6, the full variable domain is SQTIHQWPATLVQPVGSPLSLECTVEGTSNPNLYWYRQAAGRGLQLLFYSVGIGQISSEVPQNLSASRPQDRQFILSSKKLLLSDSGFYLCAWREWDRDNSPLHFGNGTRLTVT.

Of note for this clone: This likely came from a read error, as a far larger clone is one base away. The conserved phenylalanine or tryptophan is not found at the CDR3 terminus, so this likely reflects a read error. The CDR3 DNA follows: TGTGCCAGCAGTCCCACAGACAGGGGTAATTCACCCCTCCACCTT. Amino acids: CASSPTDRGNSPLHL. The chain carries TRBV27 and TRBJ1-6, with TRBD1 identical over 8 bases. CDR1 is MNHEY and CDR2 is SMNVEV in the germline V gene (reference sequence). The junction had 6 bases not matched to a gene; V was cut back by 5 bases and J by 6 bases. The CDR3 extends over 15 amino acids.

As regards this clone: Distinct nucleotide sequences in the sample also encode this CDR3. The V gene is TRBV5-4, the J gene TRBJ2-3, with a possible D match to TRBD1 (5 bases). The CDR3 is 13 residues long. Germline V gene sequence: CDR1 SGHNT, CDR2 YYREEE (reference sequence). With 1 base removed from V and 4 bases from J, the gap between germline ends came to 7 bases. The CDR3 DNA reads TGTGCCAGCAGCTTGCAGGGCCCAGATACGCAGTATTTT. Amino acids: CASSLQGPDTQYF.

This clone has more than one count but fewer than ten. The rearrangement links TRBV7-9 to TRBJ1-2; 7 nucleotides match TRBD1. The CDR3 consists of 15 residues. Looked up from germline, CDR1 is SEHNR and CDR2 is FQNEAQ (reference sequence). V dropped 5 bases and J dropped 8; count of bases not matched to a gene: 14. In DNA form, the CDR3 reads TGTGCCAGCAGCCGCACAGGGGTCAAAGCGGAAGGCTACACCTTC. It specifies CASSRTGVKAEGYTF.

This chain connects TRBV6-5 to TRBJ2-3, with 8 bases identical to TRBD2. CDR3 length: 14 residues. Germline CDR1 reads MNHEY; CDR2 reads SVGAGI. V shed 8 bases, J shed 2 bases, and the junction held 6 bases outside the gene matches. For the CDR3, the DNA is TGTGCCAGCGCCCCAGCGGGAGACACAGATACGCAGTATTTT. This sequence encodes CASAPAGDTDTQYF.

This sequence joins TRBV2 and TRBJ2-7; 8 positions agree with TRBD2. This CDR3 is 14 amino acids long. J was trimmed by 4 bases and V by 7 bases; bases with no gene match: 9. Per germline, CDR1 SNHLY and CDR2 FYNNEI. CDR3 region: CASTPGGARYEQYF. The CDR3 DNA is TGTGCCAGCACCCCGGGGGGGGCCAGGTACGAGCAGTACTTC.

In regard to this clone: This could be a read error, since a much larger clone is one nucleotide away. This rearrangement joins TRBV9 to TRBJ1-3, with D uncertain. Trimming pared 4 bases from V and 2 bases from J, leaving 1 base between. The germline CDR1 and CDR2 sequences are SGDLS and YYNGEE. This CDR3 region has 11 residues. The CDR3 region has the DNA TGTGCCAGCAGCCCTGGAAACACCATATATTTT. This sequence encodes CASSPGNTIYF.

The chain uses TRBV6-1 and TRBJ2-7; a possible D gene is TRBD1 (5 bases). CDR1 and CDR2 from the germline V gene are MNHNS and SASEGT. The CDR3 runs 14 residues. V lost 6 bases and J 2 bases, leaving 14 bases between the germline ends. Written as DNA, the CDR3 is TGTGCCAGCAGGGGGCCGACGTACGCCTACGAGCAGTACTTC. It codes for CASRGPTYAYEQYF.

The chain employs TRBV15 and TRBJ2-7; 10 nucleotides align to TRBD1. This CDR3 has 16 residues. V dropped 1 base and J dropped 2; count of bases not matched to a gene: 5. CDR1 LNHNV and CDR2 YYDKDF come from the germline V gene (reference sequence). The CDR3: CATSRVGTGAAYEQYF. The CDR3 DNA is TGTGCCACCAGCAGAGTTGGGACAGGGGCAGCCTACGAGCAGTACTTC.

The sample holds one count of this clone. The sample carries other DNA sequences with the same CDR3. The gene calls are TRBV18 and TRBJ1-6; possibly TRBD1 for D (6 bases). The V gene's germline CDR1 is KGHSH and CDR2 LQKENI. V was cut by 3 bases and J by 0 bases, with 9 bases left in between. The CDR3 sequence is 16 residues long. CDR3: CASSPGQSSYNSPLHF. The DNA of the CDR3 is TGTGCCAGCTCACCCGGACAGAGCTCCTATAATTCACCCCTCCACTTT. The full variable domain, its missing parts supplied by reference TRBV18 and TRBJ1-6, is NAGVMQNPRHLVRRRGQEARLRCSPMKGHSHVYWYRQLPEEGLKFMVYLQKENIIDESGMPKERFSAEFPKEGPSILRIQQVVRGDSAAYFCASSPGQSSYNSPLHFGNGTRLTVT.

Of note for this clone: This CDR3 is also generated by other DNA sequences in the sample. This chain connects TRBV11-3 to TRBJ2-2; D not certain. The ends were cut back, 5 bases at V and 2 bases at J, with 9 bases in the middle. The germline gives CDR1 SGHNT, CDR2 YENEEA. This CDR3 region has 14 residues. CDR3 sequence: CASSPDTNTGELFF. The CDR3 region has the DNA TGTGCCAGCAGCCCAGACACTAACACCGGGGAGCTGTTTTTT.

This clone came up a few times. The CDR3 sequence: CASSQLGVSFGYTF. The CDR3 DNA reads as TGTGCCAGCAGTCAACTGGGGGTTTCCTTTGGCTACACCTTC. The chain combines TRBV6-5 with TRBJ1-2, with TRBD1 as a possible D gene (5 bases). CDR1 is MNHEY and CDR2 is SVGAGI in the germline V gene. CDR3 length: 14 residues. Trimming shortened V by 5 bases and J by 7 bases, and 17 bases separated the two germline ends.

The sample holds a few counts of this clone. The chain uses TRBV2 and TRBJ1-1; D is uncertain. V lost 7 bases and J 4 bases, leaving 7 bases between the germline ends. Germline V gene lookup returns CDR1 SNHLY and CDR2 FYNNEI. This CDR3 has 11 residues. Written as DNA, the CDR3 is TGTGCCAGCACTATGACCACTGAAGCTTTCTTT. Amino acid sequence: CASTMTTEAFF.

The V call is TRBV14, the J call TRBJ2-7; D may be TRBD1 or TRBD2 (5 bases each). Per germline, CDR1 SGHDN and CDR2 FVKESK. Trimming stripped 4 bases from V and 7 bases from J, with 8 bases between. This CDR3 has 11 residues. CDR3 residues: CASSRGIEQYF. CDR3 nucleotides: TGTGCCAGCAGCCGGGGGATAGAGCAGTACTTC. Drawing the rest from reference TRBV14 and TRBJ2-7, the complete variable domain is EAGVTQFPSHSVIEKGQTVTLRCDPISGHDNLYWYRRVMGKEIKFLLHFVKESKQDESGMPNNRFLAERTGGTYSTLKVQPAELEDSGVYFCASSRGIEQYFGPGTRLTVT.